One sample yielded the 25 T cell receptor beta chains listed below, sequenced in a study of siplizumab effects on memory and regulatory T cells (dated by TCRdb to about 2019). The library was built by means of the immunoSEQ multiplex PCR assay. Here the immuneACCESS table is served through TCRdb, limited to in-frame sequences with V and J called. Missing clones are a known gap in these copies; in checked studies unresolved V genes cover under half, and the rest lacks a known reason. For this sample there are some 64,000 clones; less than 80% appear just once. The ten largest clones take up 0.4% to 0.45% of the sample. Sequences were obtained from memory CD4+ T cells sorted from blood. Explained via the paper, the cell subset or site label denotes: unstimulated CD4+ memory T cells. These receptors were collected from a human donor in good health.

The V and J genes are TRBV7-2 and TRBJ2-1, with D maybe TRBD1 (6 bases). The V gene's germline CDR1 is SGHTA and CDR2 FQGNSA. The germline V and J ends were trimmed by 0 bases and 5 bases, with 11 bases remaining between them. The CDR3 is 15 residues long. As DNA, the CDR3 is TGTGCCAGCAGCTTAGCGGGGACACTAAACAATGAGCAGTTCTTC. Its protein product is CASSLAGTLNNEQFF.

The genes are TRBV5-1 and TRBJ1-1; D unresolved. V was pared by 1 base and J by 7 bases, with 14 bases between. Germline V gene sequence: CDR1 SGHRS, CDR2 YFSETQ. The CDR3 is 14 residues long. DNA for the CDR3: TGCGCCAGCAGCTTGCAGCCAGAAACTGATGAAGCTTTCTTT. This codes for CASSLQPETDEAFF.

The chain carries TRBV6-1 and TRBJ1-2, with a tentative D call TRBD1 (6 bases). Germline V gene data show CDR1 as MNHNS and CDR2 as SASEGT. The CDR3 covers 12 residues. Deletions cut 10 bases from V and 8 bases from J, with 17 bases between. The chain's CDR3 is CATQGVIGGYTF. Written as DNA, the CDR3 is TGTGCCACACAGGGTGTGATCGGAGGCTACACCTTC.

This CDR3 reads CASSSTGDYGYTF. In DNA form, the CDR3 reads TGTGCCAGCAGCTCAACAGGGGACTATGGCTACACCTTC. V and J are TRBV5-8 and TRBJ1-2; TRBD1 matches at 7 bases. V shed 3 bases and J 3 bases; nucleotides not matched to a gene: 2. The germline gives CDR1 SGHTS, CDR2 YDEGEE. The CDR3 has 13 residues.

This chain uses TRBV7-9 with TRBJ1-2, with a tentative D call TRBD1 (6 bases). Germline V gene sequence: CDR1 SEHNR, CDR2 FQNEAQ (reference sequence). The CDR3 extends over 13 amino acids. Trimming cost V 6 bases and J 3 bases, with 11 bases left between them. The CDR3 here is CASSSRTDYGYTF. DNA of the CDR3: TGTGCCAGCAGTTCACGGACAGACTATGGCTACACCTTC.

The rearrangement joins TRBV29-1 to TRBJ1-2; D gene uncertain. Between the trimmed V and J ends, which lost 6 bases and 0 bases, there was a span of 5 bases. Germline assignment: CDR1 SQVTM and CDR2 ANQGSEA. This CDR3 comprises 11 residues. CDR3 sequence: CSVPTNYGYTF. In DNA, the CDR3 is TGCAGCGTACCGACTAACTATGGCTACACCTTC.

V usage is TRBV5-1 and J usage is TRBJ1-2; D possibly corresponds to TRBD1 (5 bases). Germline V gene data show CDR1 as SGHRS and CDR2 as YFSETQ. The ends were cut back, 2 bases at V and 8 bases at J, with 13 bases in the middle. The CDR3 length is 13 residues. DNA of the CDR3: TGCGCCAGCAGCTTTGCCCCCAGGGAGGGCTACACCTTC. Amino acid sequence: CASSFAPREGYTF.

The V and J genes are TRBV14 and TRBJ1-2, with D uncertain. Trimming removed 4 bases from V and 1 base from J, with 10 bases in between. CDR3 length: 14 amino acids. Germline V gene lookup returns CDR1 SGHDN and CDR2 FVKESK. CDR3 loop: CASSPDAFNYGYTF. CDR3 DNA sequence: TGTGCCAGCAGCCCGGACGCTTTTAACTATGGCTACACCTTC.

V is TRBV9 and J is TRBJ1-2; tentatively, D is TRBD1 (6 bases). V shed 4 bases and J shed 4 bases, with 11 bases lying between them. The CDR3 sequence is 13 residues long. Germline CDR1 and CDR2: SGDLS and YYNGEE. For the CDR3, the DNA is TGTGCCAGCAGCCCGGGACACTTCTATGGCTACACCTTC. Translating it yields CASSPGHFYGYTF.

Only one count was recorded for this clone. The rearrangement links TRBV2 to TRBJ2-5, with 7 bases that match TRBD1. The CDR3 has 15 residues. J gave up 5 bases and V 2 bases, and 8 bases lay outside the gene matches. Looked up from germline, CDR1 is SNHLY and CDR2 is FYNNEI. The CDR3 loop reads CASSESGGRGETQYF. Written as DNA, the CDR3 is TGTGCCAGCAGTGAATCAGGGGGAAGGGGGGAGACCCAGTACTTC.

V gene TRBV6-4 combines with J gene TRBJ1-2, with a possible D match to TRBD1 (5 bases). Germline assignment: CDR1 MRHNA and CDR2 SNTAGT. This CDR3 has 12 amino acids. V was cut by 2 bases and J by 8 bases, with 9 bases left in between. The CDR3 loop reads CASSDRGVGYTF. CDR3 coding DNA: TGTGCCAGCAGTGACAGGGGAGTGGGCTACACCTTC.

The chain uses TRBV6-4 and TRBJ1-5; D gene unclear. CDR3 length: 17 amino acids. Germline V gene data show CDR1 as MRHNA and CDR2 as SNTAGT. Trimming cost V 3 bases and J 8 bases, with 23 bases left between them. CDR3 amino acids: CASSDDRYRTASKPQHF. For the CDR3, the DNA is TGTGCCAGCAGTGATGATCGATATCGGACGGCCAGTAAGCCCCAGCATTTT.

V is TRBV10-1 and J is TRBJ1-4; possible D gene TRBD1, 5 bases. CDR1 is WNHNN and CDR2 is SYGVQD in the germline V gene (reference sequence). This CDR3 is built from 14 residues. V lost 3 bases and J lost 6, with 11 bases in between. CDR3 in DNA: TGCGCCAGCAGTGATCCAGGGCGGGATGAAAAACTGTTTTTT. It codes for CASSDPGRDEKLFF.

The genes are TRBV30 and TRBJ1-3; D uncertain. Germline V gene data show CDR1 as GTSNPN and CDR2 as SVGIG (reference sequence). V was shortened by 2 bases and J by 0 bases, with 8 bases between the two germline ends. CDR3 size: 14 residues. CDR3 in amino acids: CAWSRRSSGNTIYF. DNA of the CDR3: TGTGCCTGGAGTCGACGGTCCTCTGGAAACACCATATATTTT. The full variable domain, with the rest looked up from reference TRBV30 and TRBJ1-3, is SQTIHQWPATLVQPVGSPLSLECTVEGTSNPNLYWYRQAAGRGLQLLFYSVGIGQISSEVPQNLSASRPQDRQFILSSKKLLLSDSGFYLCAWSRRSSGNTIYFGEGSWLTVV.

The chain is built from TRBV10-3 and TRBJ2-5; tentatively, D is TRBD1 or TRBD2 (7 bases each). The CDR3 covers 15 residues. Germline CDR1 reads ENHRY; CDR2 reads SYGVKD. V lost 2 bases to trimming and J lost 5 bases, with 15 bases between them. CDR3 nucleotides: TGTGCCATCAGTGAGCCCCGGCAGGGGGGGGAGACCCAGTACTTC. Protein sequence: CAISEPRQGGETQYF.

V gene TRBV18 combines with J gene TRBJ1-3; D may be TRBD1 (5 bases). CDR1 and CDR2 from the germline V gene are KGHSH and LQKENI. The germline V and J ends were trimmed by 3 bases and 2 bases, with 11 bases remaining between them. This CDR3 has 15 residues. The CDR3 DNA is TGTGCCAGCTCACCTCAGACAGAGACTGGAAACACCATATATTTT. This codes for CASSPQTETGNTIYF.

The V call is TRBV19, the J call TRBJ2-1; TRBD2 aligns across 7 bases. V trimming: 5 bases; J trimming: 2 bases; junction bases outside the gene matches: 6. Germline CDR1 LNHDA, CDR2 SQIVND (reference sequence). The CDR3 has 15 amino acids. The CDR3 loop is CASSRDYGAYNEQFF. The CDR3 DNA follows: TGTGCCAGTAGTCGGGACTATGGTGCCTACAATGAGCAGTTCTTC. The full variable domain, with the rest looked up from reference TRBV19 and TRBJ2-1, is DGGITQSPKYLFRKEGQNVTLSCEQNLNHDAMYWYRQDPGQGLRLIYYSQIVNDFQKGDIAEGYSVSREKKESFPLTVTSAQKNPTAFYLCASSRDYGAYNEQFFGPGTRLTVL.

The chain joins TRBV14 to TRBJ2-7; 7 bases agree with TRBD2. CDR1 SGHDN and CDR2 FVKESK come from the germline V gene. The V gene end was trimmed by 1 base and the J gene end by 3 bases; junction bases not matched to a gene: 9. There are 16 residues in the CDR3. The CDR3 here is CASSQVGGNPNYEQYF. In DNA, the CDR3 is TGTGCCAGCAGCCAAGTGGGGGGGAACCCCAACTACGAGCAGTACTTC. Using reference TRBV14 and TRBJ2-7 for the parts outside the CDR3, the full variable domain is EAGVTQFPSHSVIEKGQTVTLRCDPISGHDNLYWYRRVMGKEIKFLLHFVKESKQDESGMPNNRFLAERTGGTYSTLKVQPAELEDSGVYFCASSQVGGNPNYEQYFGPGTRLTVT.

This chain uses TRBV27 with TRBJ2-7; D might be TRBD2 (6 bases). With 10 bases removed from V and 5 bases from J, the gap between germline ends came to 15 bases. The CDR3 sequence is 12 residues long. Germline V gene data show CDR1 as MNHEY and CDR2 as SMNVEV (reference sequence). Written as DNA, the CDR3 is TGTGCCATCATCCAAGGAGGGGACGAGCAGTACTTC. This encodes CAIIQGGDEQYF.

The rearrangement uses TRBV6-1 and TRBJ2-3; D gene ambiguous. Germline CDR1 MNHNS, CDR2 SASEGT. The CDR3 has 13 residues. V shed 6 bases and J shed 0 bases, with 7 bases lying between them. CDR3 nucleotides: TGTGCCAGCAGGTGGGAAAGCACAGATACGCAGTATTTT. This sequence encodes CASRWESTDTQYF.

This chain uses TRBV7-2 with TRBJ1-4, with 10 bases fitting TRBD1. The length of the CDR3 is 15 residues. Germline V lookup: CDR1 SGHTA, CDR2 FQGNSA. With V trimmed by 5 bases and J by 8 bases, 8 bases remained unmatched. The CDR3 DNA reads TGTGCCAGCAGCGGCCAGGGACAGGGGTTCGAAAAACTGTTTTTT. It translates to CASSGQGQGFEKLFF.

This clone was seen only a few times. This chain links TRBV9 with TRBJ1-1; D is unclear. The CDR3 loop spans 12 amino acids. CDR1 is SGDLS and CDR2 is YYNGEE in the germline V gene. V lost 3 bases and J 4 bases, leaving 7 bases between the germline ends. DNA of the CDR3: TGTGCCAGCAGCGGTTGGGGCACTGAAGCTTTCTTT. Its protein is CASSGWGTEAFF.

The chain links TRBV2 to TRBJ2-7; D tentatively fits TRBD1 or TRBD2 (5 bases each). V was clipped by 6 bases and J by 5 bases, with 20 bases between them. Per the germline V gene, CDR1 is SNHLY and CDR2 is FYNNEI. This CDR3 has 15 amino acids. The CDR3 bases are TGTGCCAGCAGGGCCAGGGAGAGTGGGCTTAACGAGCAGTACTTC. This codes for CASRARESGLNEQYF.

This clone has a handful of counts. The chain employs TRBV12-5 and TRBJ2-2, with TRBD2 identical over 8 bases. With 3 bases clipped from V and 7 bases from J, the junction kept 4 bases outside the gene matches. The CDR3 extends over 14 amino acids. Germline CDR1 is LGHNT and CDR2 is FRNRAP. DNA of the CDR3: TGTGCTAGTGGTTTCCAGCGGGGGATCGGGGAGCTGTTTTTT. Translating it yields CASGFQRGIGELFF.

The CDR3 sequence is CASSLVPGMNTEAFF. Written as DNA, the CDR3 is TGTGCCAGCAGCTTGGTACCGGGGATGAACACTGAAGCTTTCTTT. The V call is TRBV5-6, the J call TRBJ1-1, with D hard to call. Germline values: CDR1 SGHDT, CDR2 YYEEEE. This CDR3 spans 15 amino acids. The V end was cut by 0 bases, the J end by 0 bases, with 9 bases between.